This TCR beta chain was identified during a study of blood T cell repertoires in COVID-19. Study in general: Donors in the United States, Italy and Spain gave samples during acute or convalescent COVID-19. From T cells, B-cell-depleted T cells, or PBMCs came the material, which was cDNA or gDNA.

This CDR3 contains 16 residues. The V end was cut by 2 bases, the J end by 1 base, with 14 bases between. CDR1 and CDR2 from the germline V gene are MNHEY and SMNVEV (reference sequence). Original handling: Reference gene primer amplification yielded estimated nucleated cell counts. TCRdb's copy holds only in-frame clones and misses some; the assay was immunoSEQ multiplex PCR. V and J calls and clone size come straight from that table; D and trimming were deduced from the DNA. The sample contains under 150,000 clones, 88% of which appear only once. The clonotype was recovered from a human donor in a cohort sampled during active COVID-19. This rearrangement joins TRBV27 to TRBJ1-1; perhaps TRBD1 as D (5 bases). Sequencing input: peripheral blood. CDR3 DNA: TGTGCCAGCAGTTTAGTACCGGGCCAGGGGAACACTGAAGCTTTCTTT. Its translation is CASSLVPGQGNTEAFF.